This is a list of T cell receptor beta chains from one sample in a study of blood T cell repertoires in COVID-19. This table comes from immunoSEQ multiplex PCR, and its TCRdb copy is limited to in-frame clones, with some not included. This repertoire shows 110,000 or so clones, 85% found once; its top ten account for less than 15%. The sequenced sample was peripheral blood. The origin of the receptors is a human donor in a cohort sampled during active COVID-19. Each CDR3 is given without its conserved first and last residue. Size values are once, few and many counts, or a class for expanded clones, and some rows have none.

clone size | V gene | CDR3 protein
. | TRBV7-6 | ASSLRGTGGGSNYGYT
. | TRBV19 | ASSGGTGLNEQY
. | TRBV7-6 | ASSFSGGPKVTDTQY
. | TRBV4-2 | ASSQPGVPSTDTQY
. | TRBV5-6 | ASSRLAGGRETGQETQY
. | TRBV6-2/TRBV6-3 | ASSSTDRVNGYT
once | TRBV7-8 | ASSRDRVQETQY
. | TRBV28 | ASSYQDRVTYGYT
. | TRBV9 | ASSPAGYRATEAF
. | TRBV28 | ASSPTRGGAVTDTGELF
. | TRBV6-2/TRBV6-3 | ASSELRGTSGGGEF
. | TRBV14 | ASSQGLEQF
. | TRBV2 | ASKGAAGPQH
once | TRBV2 | ASSGLAAYNEQF
once | TRBV7-9 | ASTSGGAGEQF
. | TRBV27 | ASSLLPGQGNTGELF
. | TRBV3-1/TRBV3-2 | ASSLRTGPNTEAF
. | TRBV5-1 | ASSYGGMVGELF
. | TRBV7-9 | ASSLGQGATDTQY
. | TRBV6-1 | ASSETWNRDTGELF
. | TRBV2 | ASCVETGSQPQH
. | TRBV3-1/TRBV3-2 | ASSQGGHYSNTGELF
once | TRBV2 | ASSEGLAYEQY
. | TRBV11-3 | ASSGQGRETQY
. | TRBV19 | ASSTGAISGNTIY
. | TRBV12-3/TRBV12-4 | ASRLSDGYT
. | TRBV6-6 | ASSYFRGFEQY
few | TRBV5-1 | ASSPSFETSGGSAEQY
. | TRBV19 | ASSMLTVSTNEKLF
once | TRBV21-1 | ASSKYDRSYGYT
. | TRBV11-2 | ASSMDRGPYEQY
once | TRBV28 | ASSPGLAGPADTQY
. | TRBV12-3/TRBV12-4 | ASSPTGNTEAF
. | TRBV5-1 | ASSFGGTGPAEAF
. | TRBV28 | ASSYSSGNTIY
. | TRBV7-3 | ASSLGLASTDTQY
few | TRBV5-1 | ASSITGLTDTQY
. | TRBV2 | ATLAGVSSTDTQY
. | TRBV6-5 | ASSYGVSGGSYEQY
once | TRBV6-1 | ASSEIDSLNEKLF
. | TRBV30 | AWSATSGARNEQF
. | TRBV7-9 | ASSLPDQGNEQF
. | TRBV6-6 | ASSYPRGYTNEKLF
. | TRBV18 | ASSPRRYSNMNTEAF
. | TRBV25-1 | ASSEFLETGADTQY
. | TRBV28 | ASRIEGTRTDTQY
. | TRBV6-5 | ASSPRQGVTEAF
few | TRBV7-2 | ASSPGQGRDNTEAF
. | TRBV24-1 | ATSATTSGGAWETQY
. | TRBV7-3 | ASSLGLSRDTDTQY
. | TRBV28 | ASSPGQGKSTEAF
. | TRBV7-2 | ASSLVGDYNQPQH
. | TRBV30 | AWRGHLKDEQF
few | TRBV6-2/TRBV6-3 | ASSYGGGMNQPQH
. | TRBV5-6 | ASSHRGSANYGYT
. | TRBV19 | ASSVTGRGTEAF
few | TRBV5-1 | ASSRRDRDTGELF
. | TRBV10-2 | ASGPSGEKLF
. | TRBV19 | ASSPRTVNEKLF